This T cell receptor (beta chain) was sequenced during a study of shared clonotypes between healthy human individuals. Turning to the study itself: Two female and a few male donors aged 18 to 49 were enrolled.

Produced via immunoSEQ multiplex PCR; TCRdb's table is partial and in-frame only. The sample holds some 2,000,000 clones, approximately 94% seen once. Positively selected for CCR7, the CD45RO-negative cells used as naive CD8 cells excluded terminally differentiated effector memory CD45RA+ cells. Broader study findings: Donors were few, which limited the genetic and exposure-history diversity represented. In general, naive subsets displayed greater estimated richness than memory subsets did.

A note on this clone: Its antigen is as yet unknown.

This TCR derives from a man younger than 35 in good health. What was sequenced was naive CD8+ T cells sorted from blood.

This CDR3 is CASSLFGLNTEAFF. The CDR3 nucleotides are TGCGCCAGCAGCTTGTTTGGCCTAAACACTGAAGCTTTCTTT. V and J are TRBV5-1 and TRBJ1-1, with D uncertain. The CDR3 is 14 residues long. The V and J ends lost 1 base and 2 bases respectively, with 9 bases between them. Germline values: CDR1 SGHRS, CDR2 YFSETQ.